This T cell receptor beta chain was sequenced in a study of blood T cells in healthy people across ages. Notes on the study in general: No conclusive comparison of naive versus antigen-experienced cells was possible with unsorted PBMCs.

PCR was performed a second time for about 7 to 12 cycles using a sample-barcoded 5' primer and a J-beta primer mix. A single record per CDR3 protein comes from TCRdb applying MiXCR to the 5' RACE reads. The sample records fewer than 1.5 million distinct CDR3 sequences, 42% being singletons. To note about this clonotype: Its antigen is undetermined.

There are 19 residues in the CDR3. Germline V gene sequence: CDR1 MNHNS, CDR2 SASEGT. V was cut by 4 bases and J by 6 bases, with 28 bases left in between. The sequence was obtained from a young woman in good health. This chain joins TRBV6-1 and TRBJ2-1, with unresolved D. What was sequenced was blood. The chain's CDR3 is CASSVPIIQSTKIINEQFF. DNA for the CDR3: TGTGCCAGCAGTGTGCCTATTATACAGAGCACCAAGATAATCAATGAGCAGTTCTTC.